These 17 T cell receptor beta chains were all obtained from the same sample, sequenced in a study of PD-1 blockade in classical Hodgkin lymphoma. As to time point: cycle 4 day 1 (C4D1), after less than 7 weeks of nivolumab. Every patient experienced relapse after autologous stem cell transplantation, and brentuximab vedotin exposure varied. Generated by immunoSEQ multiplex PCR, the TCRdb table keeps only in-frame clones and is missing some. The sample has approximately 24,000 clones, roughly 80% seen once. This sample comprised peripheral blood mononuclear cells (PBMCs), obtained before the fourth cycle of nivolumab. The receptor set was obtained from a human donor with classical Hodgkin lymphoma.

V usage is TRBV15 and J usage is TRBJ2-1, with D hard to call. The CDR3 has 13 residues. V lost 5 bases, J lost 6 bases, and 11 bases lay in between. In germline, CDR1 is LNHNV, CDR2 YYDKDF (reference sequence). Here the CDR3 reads CATSATLGNEQFF. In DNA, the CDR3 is TGTGCCACCAGCGCGACCTTGGGCAATGAGCAGTTCTTC. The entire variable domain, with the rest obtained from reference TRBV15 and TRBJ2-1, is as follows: DAMVIQNPRYQVTQFGKPVTLSCSQTLNHNVMYWYQQKSSQAPKLLFHYYDKDFNNEADTPDNFQSRRPNTSFCFLDIRSPGLGDTAMYLCATSATLGNEQFFGPGTRLTVL.

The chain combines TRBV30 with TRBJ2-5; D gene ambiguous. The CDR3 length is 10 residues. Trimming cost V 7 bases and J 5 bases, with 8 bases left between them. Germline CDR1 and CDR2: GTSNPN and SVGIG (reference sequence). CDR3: CASRNETQYF. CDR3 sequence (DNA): TGTGCCTCCCGCAACGAGACCCAGTACTTC.

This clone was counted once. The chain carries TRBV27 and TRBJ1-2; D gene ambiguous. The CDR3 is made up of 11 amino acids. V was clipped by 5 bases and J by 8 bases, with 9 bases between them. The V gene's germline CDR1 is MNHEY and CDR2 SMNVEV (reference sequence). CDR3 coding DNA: TGTGCCAGCAGTGGAGGCTTGGGCTACACCTTC. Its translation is CASSGGLGYTF.

The DNA of the CDR3 is TGTGCCAGCAGTTTAGACTACCTAGGCTTCAATGAGCAGTTCTTC. Amino acids: CASSLDYLGFNEQFF. V gene TRBV28 combines with J gene TRBJ2-1; a weak D match, TRBD2 (5 bases). Trimming stripped 2 bases from V and 6 bases from J, with 14 bases between. The CDR3 covers 15 residues. The V gene's germline CDR1 is MDHEN and CDR2 SYDVKM.

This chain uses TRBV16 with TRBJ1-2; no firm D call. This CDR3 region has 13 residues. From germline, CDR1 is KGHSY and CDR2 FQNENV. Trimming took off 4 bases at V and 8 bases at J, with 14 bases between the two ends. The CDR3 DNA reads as TGTGCCAGCAGCCCGGCGCCCAGGTCAGGCTACACCTTC. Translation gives CASSPAPRSGYTF.

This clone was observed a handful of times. The CDR3 protein is CASTTQTREQYF. The CDR3 nucleotides are TGTGCCAGCACCACACAGACTAGGGAGCAGTACTTC. This chain uses TRBV6-1 with TRBJ2-7; D is possibly TRBD2 (6 bases). Germline assignment: CDR1 MNHNS and CDR2 SASEGT. The CDR3 contains 12 residues. With 7 bases removed from V and 7 bases from J, the gap between germline ends came to 14 bases.

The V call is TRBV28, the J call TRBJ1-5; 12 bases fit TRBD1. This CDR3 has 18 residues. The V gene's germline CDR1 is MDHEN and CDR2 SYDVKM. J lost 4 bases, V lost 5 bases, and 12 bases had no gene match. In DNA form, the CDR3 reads TGTGCCAGCAGTCAGCCGGGACAGGGGGCGCCGGGGAATCAGCCCCAGCATTTT. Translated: CASSQPGQGAPGNQPQHF.

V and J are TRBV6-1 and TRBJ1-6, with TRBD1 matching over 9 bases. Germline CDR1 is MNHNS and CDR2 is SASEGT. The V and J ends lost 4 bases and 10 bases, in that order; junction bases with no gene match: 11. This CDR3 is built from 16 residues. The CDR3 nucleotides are TGTGCCAGCAGTGGGGGGGGAGGGACAGGGAGGTCACCCCTCCACTTT. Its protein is CASSGGGGTGRSPLHF.

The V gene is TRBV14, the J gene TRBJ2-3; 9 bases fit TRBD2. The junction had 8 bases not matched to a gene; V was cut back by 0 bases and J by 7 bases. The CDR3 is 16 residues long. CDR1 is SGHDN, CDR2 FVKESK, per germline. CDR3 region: CASSQDPSGVVYTQYF. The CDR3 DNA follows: TGTGCCAGCAGCCAAGACCCTAGCGGGGTAGTCTATACGCAGTATTTT. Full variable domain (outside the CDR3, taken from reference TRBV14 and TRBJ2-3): EAGVTQFPSHSVIEKGQTVTLRCDPISGHDNLYWYRRVMGKEIKFLLHFVKESKQDESGMPNNRFLAERTGGTYSTLKVQPAELEDSGVYFCASSQDPSGVVYTQYFGPGTRLTVL.

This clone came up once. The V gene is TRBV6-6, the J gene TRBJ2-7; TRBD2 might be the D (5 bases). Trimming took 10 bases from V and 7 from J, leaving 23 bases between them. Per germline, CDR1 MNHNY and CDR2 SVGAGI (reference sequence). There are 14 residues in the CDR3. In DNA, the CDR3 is TGTGCCACTGCGGATTCCGGGAAGGCGAGGGAGCAGTACTTC. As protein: CATADSGKAREQYF.

The CDR3 loop is CSVEGLSGKPYNEQFF. Here the CDR3 DNA reads TGCAGCGTTGAAGGTTTAAGCGGAAAACCCTACAATGAGCAGTTCTTC. The V call is TRBV29-1, the J call TRBJ2-1; a possible D gene is TRBD2 (5 bases). Germline-derived CDR1 and CDR2 are SQVTM and ANQGSEA. The CDR3 covers 16 residues. V was pared by 1 base and J by 2 bases, with 15 bases between.

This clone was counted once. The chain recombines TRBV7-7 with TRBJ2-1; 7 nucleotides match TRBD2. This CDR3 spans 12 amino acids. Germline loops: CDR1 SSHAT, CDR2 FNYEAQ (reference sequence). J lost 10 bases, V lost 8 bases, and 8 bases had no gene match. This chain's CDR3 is CASGPGGSEQFF. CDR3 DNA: TGTGCCAGCGGGCCTGGCGGGAGCGAGCAGTTCTTC. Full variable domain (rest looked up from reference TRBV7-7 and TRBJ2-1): GAGVSQSPRYKVTKRGQDVTLRCDPISSHATLYWYQQALGQGPEFLTYFNYEAQPDKSGLPSDRFSAERPEGSISTLTIQRTEQRDSAMYRCASGPGGSEQFFGPGTRLTVL.

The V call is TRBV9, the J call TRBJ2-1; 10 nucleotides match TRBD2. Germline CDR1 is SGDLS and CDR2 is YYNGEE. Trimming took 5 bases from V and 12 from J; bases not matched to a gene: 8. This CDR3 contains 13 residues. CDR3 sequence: CASSASGSGVQFF. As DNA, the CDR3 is TGTGCCAGCAGTGCTAGCGGGAGCGGGGTGCAGTTCTTC.

CDR3 DNA sequence: TGTGCCAGCAGCTTAGAGGGTACAGATACGCAGTATTTT. Amino acid sequence: CASSLEGTDTQYF. The chain couples TRBV11-3 to TRBJ2-3, with D unclear. CDR1 is SGHNT and CDR2 is YENEEA in the germline V gene. The CDR3 extends over 13 amino acids. Trimming took off 0 bases at V and 3 bases at J, with 4 bases between the two ends.

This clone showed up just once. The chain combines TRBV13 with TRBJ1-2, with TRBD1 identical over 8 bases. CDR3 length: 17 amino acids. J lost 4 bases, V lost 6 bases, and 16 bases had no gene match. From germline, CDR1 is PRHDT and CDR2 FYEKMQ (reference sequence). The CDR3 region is CASRPTDRVPISYGYTF. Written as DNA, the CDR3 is TGTGCCAGCAGACCGACGGACAGGGTACCGATTAGCTATGGCTACACCTTC.

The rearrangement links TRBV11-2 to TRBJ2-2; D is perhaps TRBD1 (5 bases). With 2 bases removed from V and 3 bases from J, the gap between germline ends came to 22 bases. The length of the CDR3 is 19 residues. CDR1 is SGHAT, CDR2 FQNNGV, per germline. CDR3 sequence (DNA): TGTGCCAGCAGCTTAAAACGGACATTATGGGGCCGGGACACCGGGGAGCTGTTTTTT. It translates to CASSLKRTLWGRDTGELFF.

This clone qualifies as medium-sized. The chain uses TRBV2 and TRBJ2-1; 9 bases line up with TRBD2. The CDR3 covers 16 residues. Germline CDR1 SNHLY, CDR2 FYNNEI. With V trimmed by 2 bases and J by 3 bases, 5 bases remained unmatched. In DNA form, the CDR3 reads TGTGCCAGCAGTGAAAGTAGCGGGGGATTCTACAATGAGCAGTTCTTC. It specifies CASSESSGGFYNEQFF.